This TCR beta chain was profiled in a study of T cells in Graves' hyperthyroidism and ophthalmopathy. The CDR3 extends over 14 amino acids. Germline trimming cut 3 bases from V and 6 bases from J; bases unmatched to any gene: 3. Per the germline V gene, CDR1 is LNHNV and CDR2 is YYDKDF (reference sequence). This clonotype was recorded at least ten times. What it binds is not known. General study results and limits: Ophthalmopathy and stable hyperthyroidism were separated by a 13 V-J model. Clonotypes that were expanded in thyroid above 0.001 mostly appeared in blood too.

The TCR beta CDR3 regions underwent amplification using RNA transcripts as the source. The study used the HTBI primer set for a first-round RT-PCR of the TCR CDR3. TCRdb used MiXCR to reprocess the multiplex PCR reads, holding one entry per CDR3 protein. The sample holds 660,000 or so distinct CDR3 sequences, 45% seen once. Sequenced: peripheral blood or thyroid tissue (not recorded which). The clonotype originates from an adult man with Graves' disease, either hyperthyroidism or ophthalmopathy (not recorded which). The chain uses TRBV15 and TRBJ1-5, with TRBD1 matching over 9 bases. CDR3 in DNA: TGTGCCACCAGCAGGGAGGACAGGGGTCAGCCCCAGCATTTT. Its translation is CATSREDRGQPQHF.